Listed here are 20 T cell receptor beta chains from one sample, sequenced in a study of metastatic and nonmetastatic thyroid tumors. Every patient was untreated before thyroid surgery. TCRdb reprocessed the PCR reads via MiXCR. The repertoire includes about 15,000 clones, roughly 24% of them detected once, and approximately 8% sits in the top ten. The sequenced sample was tumor tissue. The source of these receptors is a female donor with papillary thyroid cancer or a benign thyroid nodule (not recorded which). Some clones in this sample may be carry-over from other donors' samples.

In its sample, this clone was seen a few times. The chain couples TRBV6-1 to TRBJ1-6; D not certain. The germline V gene has CDR1 MNHNS and CDR2 SASEGT. CDR3 length equals 14 residues. V lost 3 bases and J lost 10, with 13 bases in between. CDR3: CASSERITGSPLHF. The CDR3 DNA is TGTGCCAGCAGTGAGCGTATCACGGGATCACCCCTCCACTTT.

This clone came up many times. The chain uses TRBV4-1 and TRBJ1-3; D remains ambiguous. Trimming took off 0 bases at V and 0 bases at J, with 18 bases between the two ends. The CDR3 has 19 amino acids. The germline V gene has CDR1 MGHRA and CDR2 YSYEKL. The CDR3 loop reads CASSQDPAGVGSSGNTIYF. In DNA form, the CDR3 reads TGCGCCAGCAGCCAAGATCCCGCGGGTGTGGGCAGCTCTGGAAACACCATATATTTT.

This clone is deemed medium-sized. The chain uses TRBV4-1 and TRBJ2-7; 13 bases are shared with TRBD2. The V gene end was trimmed by 4 bases and the J gene end by 4 bases; junction bases not matched to a gene: 10. CDR1 MGHRA and CDR2 YSYEKL come from the germline V gene. There are 17 residues in the CDR3. CDR3 protein: CASSREVLGLAGYEQYF. Written as DNA, the CDR3 is TGCGCCAGCAGCCGAGAAGTCCTGGGACTAGCGGGATACGAGCAGTACTTC.

In its sample, this clone ranks as medium-sized. The rearrangement links TRBV19 to TRBJ1-6; possibly TRBD1 for D (5 bases). The V gene lost 6 bases and the J gene lost 9 bases, with 18 bases spanning the gap. CDR3 length: 15 residues. Germline values: CDR1 LNHDA, CDR2 SQIVND (reference sequence). CDR3 DNA: TGTGCCAGTAGCCCCCAAGGAGGGGTGGGTTCACCCCTCCACTTT. It yields the protein CASSPQGGVGSPLHF.

This clone was counted ten times or more. The rearrangement uses TRBV9 and TRBJ2-5; the D call may be TRBD1 or TRBD2 (6 bases each). Deletions cut 4 bases from V and 3 bases from J, with 16 bases between. From germline, CDR1 is SGDLS and CDR2 YYNGEE. CDR3 size: 15 residues. The CDR3 reads CASSSSPGAEETQYF. The CDR3 DNA sequence: TGTGCCAGCAGCTCATCCCCGGGGGCGGAAGAGACCCAGTACTTC. The variable domain in full, with the rest retrieved from reference TRBV9 and TRBJ2-5, is DSGVTQTPKHLITATGQRVTLRCSPRSGDLSVYWYQQSLDQGLQFLIQYYNGEERAKGNILERFSAQQFPDLHSELNLSSLELGDSALYFCASSSSPGAEETQYFGPGTRLLVL.

The V gene is TRBV9, the J gene TRBJ2-1; TRBD2 matches at 12 bases. Germline-derived CDR1 and CDR2 are SGDLS and YYNGEE. This CDR3 region has 18 residues. Trimming removed 0 bases from V and 5 bases from J; junction bases left unmatched: 9. The CDR3 DNA reads as TGTGCCAGCAGCGTAGGAGGTGGACTAGCGGGGTTAGACAATGAGCAGTTCTTC. This encodes CASSVGGGLAGLDNEQFF.

This clone was counted at least ten times. The CDR3 sequence: CASSLNMWGETQYF. CDR3 in DNA: TGTGCCAGCAGTCTTAATATGTGGGGAGAGACCCAGTACTTC. The V and J genes are TRBV6-1 and TRBJ2-5; D ambiguous. This CDR3 comprises 14 residues. Germline V gene lookup returns CDR1 MNHNS and CDR2 SASEGT. V was cut by 5 bases and J by 4 bases, with 14 bases left in between.

Of note for this clone: Mismatch with germline at one junction end may stem from a read error. The V call is TRBV7-7, the J call TRBJ2-5; a weak D match, TRBD1 (6 bases). CDR3 length: 14 amino acids. From germline, CDR1 is SSHAT and CDR2 FNYEAQ (reference sequence). CDR3 loop: CASSPGVSRETQYF. The CDR3 bases are TGTGCTAGCAGCCCAGGGGTCTCAAGGGAGACCCAGTACTTC.

Ten or more counts support this clone. A much larger clone lies a single base off, so this may be a read error. Since the CDR3 does not end with the conserved phenylalanine or tryptophan, this likely comes from a read error. The chain combines TRBV2 with TRBJ1-3; TRBD1 aligns across 7 bases. The V gene's germline CDR1 is SNHLY and CDR2 FYNNEI. The CDR3 covers 16 residues. V lost 7 bases, J lost 0 bases, and 9 bases stayed unmatched. CDR3 nucleotide sequence: TGTGCCAGCACATTATCGACAGGGCTCTCTGGAAACACCATATATCTT. It specifies CASTLSTGLSGNTIYL.

DNA for the CDR3: TGTGCCAGCAGCCTACTAGCCGGTGCGCAGTATTTT. Its protein product is CASSLLAGAQYF. The chain has TRBV6-1 and TRBJ2-3; possible D gene TRBD2, 6 bases. V was cut by 6 bases and J by 10 bases, with 14 bases left in between. The CDR3 extends over 12 amino acids. The germline V gene has CDR1 MNHNS and CDR2 SASEGT.

The chain uses TRBV20-1 and TRBJ1-3; D not certain. The V gene's germline CDR1 is DFQATT and CDR2 SNEGSKA (reference sequence). The CDR3 runs to 13 residues. Between the trimmed V and J ends, which lost 5 bases and 4 bases, there was a span of 12 bases. Here the CDR3 DNA reads TGCAGTGCTGGTGCTGTCGACGGAAACACCATATATTTT. Its translation: CSAGAVDGNTIYF.

This clone was recorded at least ten times. A much larger clone lies a single base off, so this may be a read error. The V call is TRBV12-3 or TRBV12-4, the J call TRBJ1-1; 8 bases map to TRBD1. The trim removed 11 bases at V and 7 bases at J, leaving 6 bases unmatched. This CDR3 is built from 11 residues. In DNA, the CDR3 is TGTGCCGGCGGGACAGGTCATGAAGCTTTCTTT. Its protein product is CAGGTGHEAFF.

This clone was counted many times. Possible read error: a much larger clone is one base away. In the same sample, other DNA sequences code for this CDR3. The genes are TRBV27 and TRBJ2-1; D possibly matches TRBD1 or TRBD2 (6 bases each). CDR3 length: 17 residues. In germline, CDR1 is MNHEY, CDR2 SMNVEV (reference sequence). The CDR3 spells CASSGGAGPSSYNEQLF. Written as DNA, the CDR3 is TGTGCCAGCAGTGGGGGCGCGGGGCCAAGCTCCTACAATGAGCAGCTCTTC.

This clone was recorded once. V is TRBV20-1 and J is TRBJ2-2, with a possible D match to TRBD2 (6 bases). From germline, CDR1 is DFQATT and CDR2 SNEGSKA (reference sequence). CDR3 length: 15 amino acids. With 3 bases removed from V and 7 bases from J, the gap between germline ends came to 18 bases. The CDR3 bases are TGCAGTGCTAGCCAAGGGGCGGGGTTTGGCGGGGAGCTGTTTTTT. Translation: CSASQGAGFGGELFF.

The V call is TRBV10-3, the J call TRBJ1-5, with D unresolved. Germline V gene sequence: CDR1 ENHRY, CDR2 SYGVKD. This CDR3 comprises 15 residues. Trimming removed 6 bases at V and 3 bases at J, with 15 bases between. In nucleotides, the CDR3 is TGTGCCATCAGCTCAGACGGACCGAACAATCAGCCCCAGCATTTT. Translation: CAISSDGPNNQPQHF.

V gene TRBV20-1 combines with J gene TRBJ1-3; 7 nucleotides align to TRBD1. Germline V gene data show CDR1 as DFQATT and CDR2 as SNEGSKA (reference sequence). CDR3 length equals 14 residues. The junction had 12 bases not matched to a gene; V was cut back by 5 bases and J by 8 bases. CDR3 loop: CSALTTGNVHTIYF. The CDR3 region has the DNA TGCAGTGCTTTGACGACAGGGAATGTACACACCATATATTTT.

This clone counts as medium-sized. The chain carries TRBV12-3 or TRBV12-4 and TRBJ2-7; the D gene is possibly TRBD2 (6 bases). The CDR3 is 12 residues long. V was cut by 1 base and J by 6 bases, with 7 bases left in between. CDR3 residues: CASSLGDSEQYF. CDR3 sequence (DNA): TGTGCCAGCAGTTTAGGGGACTCCGAGCAGTACTTC.

The genes are TRBV20-1 and TRBJ2-3; no clear D gene. V lost 6 bases to trimming and J lost 2 bases, with 21 bases between them. Germline CDR1 and CDR2: DFQATT and SNEGSKA (reference sequence). This CDR3 region has 16 residues. The chain's CDR3 is CSATLKSKRNTDTQYF. The CDR3 DNA reads as TGCAGTGCCACTCTAAAAAGTAAACGGAACACAGATACGCAGTATTTT.

This clone was seen more than once but under ten times. V gene TRBV12-3 or TRBV12-4 combines with J gene TRBJ2-5, with 16 nucleotides matching TRBD2. This CDR3 comprises 18 residues. Trimming at V came to 1 base and at J to 2 bases, leaving 4 bases not matched to a gene. CDR3 coding DNA: TGTGCCAGCAGTTTAGTGGGACTAGCGGGAGGGGTTCAAGAGACCCAGTACTTC. Its protein product is CASSLVGLAGGVQETQYF.

The rearrangement uses TRBV28 and TRBJ2-3; 7 bases are shared with TRBD2. CDR3 length: 16 amino acids. Germline V gene data show CDR1 as MDHEN and CDR2 as SYDVKM. The ends lost 3 bases at V and 4 bases at J; junction bases unmatched: 10. The CDR3 DNA follows: TGTGCCAGCAGTTTGGAAGCGGGGCGGGGCCCAGATACGCAGTATTTT. Protein: CASSLEAGRGPDTQYF. The full variable domain, its missing parts supplied by reference TRBV28 and TRBJ2-3, is DVKVTQSSRYLVKRTGEKVFLECVQDMDHENMFWYRQDPGLGLRLIYFSYDVKMKEKGDIPEGYSVSREKKERFSLILESASTNQTSMYLCASSLEAGRGPDTQYFGPGTRLTVL.